This T cell receptor beta chain was profiled in a study of identical twins. MiXCR was run by TCRdb on the 5' RACE reads, yielding one entry per CDR3 protein. The table lists roughly 230,000 distinct CDR3 sequences, about 8.3% of them singletons. Germline trimming cut 0 bases from V and 3 bases from J; bases unmatched to any gene: 7. The CDR3 is 17 amino acids. Germline CDR1 SGHDT, CDR2 YYEEEE. These data are also associated with another study on yellow fever vaccine responses in identical twins.

Sequencing was performed on CD8+ T cells sorted from blood. The chain has TRBV5-6 and TRBJ2-7, with TRBD1 matching 12 bases. The sequence was obtained from a woman aged 18-35 years in good health. CDR3 sequence: CASSLASGQGASYEQYF. CDR3 sequence (DNA): TGTGCCAGCAGCTTGGCCTCGGGACAGGGGGCCAGCTACGAGCAGTACTTC.